Shown below are 18 T cell receptor beta chains from a single sample sequenced in a study of blood T cell repertoires in COVID-19. Sequencing used immunoSEQ multiplex PCR; TCRdb keeps in-frame clones, though not all of them. The table records 200,000 to 250,000 clones, just under 85% of them present only once. The sequenced sample was peripheral blood. Receptor source: a woman aged 60-75 years with active or convalescent COVID-19.

The sample holds one count of this clone. The chain is built from TRBV5-1 and TRBJ2-3, with 8 bases lining up with TRBD2. V shed 4 bases, J shed 0 bases, and the junction held 10 bases outside the gene matches. The CDR3 has 17 amino acids. Germline CDR1 is SGHRS and CDR2 is YFSETQ. This chain's CDR3 is CASSPLSGSPSTDTQYF. DNA of the CDR3: TGCGCCAGCAGCCCTCTAAGCGGGAGCCCTAGCACAGATACGCAGTATTTT.

The V and J genes are TRBV2 and TRBJ1-5, with 7 positions matching TRBD1. Germline V gene data show CDR1 as SNHLY and CDR2 as FYNNEI. The ends lost 6 bases at V and 0 bases at J; junction bases unmatched: 8. This CDR3 contains 16 residues. CDR3 in amino acids: CASSRDSLYSNQPQHF. CDR3 nucleotides: TGTGCCAGCAGCCGGGACAGCCTCTATAGCAATCAGCCCCAGCATTTT.

The V gene is TRBV19, the J gene TRBJ1-1, with TRBD1 as a possible D gene (6 bases). Germline V gene sequence: CDR1 LNHDA, CDR2 SQIVND (reference sequence). The CDR3 covers 15 residues. Trimming took 7 bases from V and 6 from J, leaving 21 bases between them. The CDR3 here is CASTVNRAPEAEAFF. For the CDR3, the DNA is TGTGCCAGTACAGTCAACAGGGCCCCAGAAGCTGAAGCTTTCTTT.

CDR3 sequence (DNA): TGTGCCAGCAGCCAGGGACAGAACTATGGCTACACCTTC. It translates to CASSQGQNYGYTF. The rearrangement uses TRBV5-5 and TRBJ1-2; 7 positions match TRBD1. This CDR3 has 13 amino acids. CDR1 and CDR2 from the germline V gene are SGHKS and YYEKEE (reference sequence). V was pared by 4 bases and J by 2 bases, with 2 bases of the junction left unmatched.

This clone was seen a handful of times. V and J are TRBV5-1 and TRBJ1-2; D is perhaps TRBD1 (6 bases). Deletions cut 5 bases from V and 4 bases from J, with 15 bases between. The CDR3 runs 14 residues. Germline-derived CDR1 and CDR2 are SGHRS and YFSETQ. The DNA of the CDR3 is TGCGCCAGCAGTCTTACGACAGGTTCCTATGGCTACACCTTC. Encoded protein: CASSLTTGSYGYTF.

The chain couples TRBV3-1 (or the pseudogene TRBV3-2) to TRBJ2-7; D is unresolved. Germline CDR1 reads LGHDT; CDR2 reads YNNKEL (reference sequence). The CDR3 sequence is 13 residues long. Deletions cut 3 bases from V and 7 bases from J, with 13 bases between. The CDR3 DNA reads as TGTGCCAGCAGCCACCGTGTCGGGTTAGAGCAGTACTTC. The encoded protein is CASSHRVGLEQYF.

V usage is TRBV2 and J usage is TRBJ1-2; D remains unclear. The germline V and J ends were trimmed by 3 bases and 0 bases, with 8 bases remaining between them. Germline values: CDR1 SNHLY, CDR2 FYNNEI. The CDR3 consists of 14 residues. CDR3 loop: CASSDSFTNYGYTF. CDR3 sequence (DNA): TGTGCCAGCAGTGACAGTTTTACTAACTATGGCTACACCTTC.

V and J are TRBV7-8 and TRBJ1-2; TRBD1 agrees at 7 bases. Germline-derived CDR1 and CDR2 are SGHVS and FQNEAQ. This CDR3 spans 13 amino acids. After removal of 6 bases from V and 3 bases from J, the junction contained 4 bases not matched to a gene. The CDR3 DNA reads TGTGCCAGCAGTCCAGACAGGGACTATGGCTACACCTTC. The encoded protein is CASSPDRDYGYTF.

V and J are TRBV19 and TRBJ2-1; 15 positions match TRBD2. The germline gives CDR1 LNHDA, CDR2 SQIVND (reference sequence). The CDR3 contains 14 residues. The V gene end was trimmed by 8 bases and the J gene end by 7 bases; junction bases not matched to a gene: 3. The CDR3 sequence: CASGLAGGPNEQFF. Written as DNA, the CDR3 is TGTGCCAGTGGACTAGCGGGAGGGCCTAATGAGCAGTTCTTC.

The gene calls are TRBV15 and TRBJ2-2; D is undetermined. The CDR3 is made up of 16 amino acids. Trimming cost V 0 bases and J 2 bases, with 10 bases left between them. The germline CDR1 and CDR2 sequences are LNHNV and YYDKDF (reference sequence). This CDR3 is CATSRDLQSNTGELFF. The CDR3 DNA reads TGTGCCACCAGCAGAGATCTACAGAGTAACACCGGGGAGCTGTTTTTT.

The genes are TRBV5-6 and TRBJ1-1; TRBD1 is a possible D gene (6 bases). This CDR3 region has 17 residues. V gave up 0 bases and J gave up 3 bases, with 18 bases separating them. Germline CDR1 is SGHDT and CDR2 is YYEEEE. The CDR3 here is CASSLGLGQREDTEAFF. DNA of the CDR3: TGTGCCAGCAGCTTGGGTCTCGGACAGCGGGAGGACACTGAAGCTTTCTTT.

This clone was picked up one time. The chain joins TRBV12-3 or TRBV12-4 to TRBJ1-2, with D uncertain. The CDR3 length is 13 residues. The ends were cut back, 4 bases at V and 8 bases at J, with 14 bases in the middle. The CDR3 DNA follows: TGTGCCAGCAGTTACCCCGGGCGGGTAGGCTACACCTTC. Translating gives CASSYPGRVGYTF.

V and J are TRBV29-1 and TRBJ2-5, with 9 nucleotides matching TRBD1. Trimming cost V 6 bases and J 5 bases; bases outside gene matches: 10. The CDR3 loop spans 14 amino acids. CDR1 SQVTM and CDR2 ANQGSEA come from the germline V gene. The CDR3 loop reads CSVWGQGGQETQYF. In nucleotides, the CDR3 is TGCAGCGTATGGGGACAGGGAGGTCAGGAGACCCAGTACTTC. Full variable domain (remainder filled in from reference TRBV29-1 and TRBJ2-5): SAVISQKPSRDICQRGTSLTIQCQVDSQVTMMFWYRQQPGQSLTLIATANQGSEATYESGFVIDKFPISRPNLTFSTLTVSNMSPEDSSIYLCSVWGQGGQETQYFGPGTRLLVL.

The rearrangement uses TRBV9 and TRBJ1-1, with TRBD1 identical over 8 bases. The CDR3 consists of 16 residues. Germline V gives CDR1 SGDLS, CDR2 YYNGEE. Germline trimming cut 4 bases from V and 0 bases from J; bases unmatched to any gene: 8. The CDR3 region is CASSPWTGFLNTEAFF. In DNA, the CDR3 is TGTGCCAGCAGCCCTTGGACAGGGTTTTTGAACACTGAAGCTTTCTTT.

The chain combines TRBV11-3 with TRBJ1-1; D is unresolved. The CDR3 spans 15 residues. The V gene lost 7 bases and the J gene lost 7 bases, with 22 bases spanning the gap. The germline V gene encodes CDR1 SGHNT and CDR2 YENEEA. The CDR3 protein is CASTSGAELTYEAFF. DNA of the CDR3: TGTGCCAGCACCTCGGGAGCAGAGCTAACTTATGAAGCTTTCTTT. The whole variable domain, filled in from reference TRBV11-3 and TRBJ1-1, reads EAGVVQSPRYKIIEKKQPVAFWCNPISGHNTLYWYLQNLGQGPELLIRYENEEAVDDSQLPKDRFSAERLKGVDSTLKIQPAELGDSAVYLCASTSGAELTYEAFFGQGTRLTVV.

The chain joins TRBV5-6 to TRBJ2-7; perhaps TRBD1 as D (6 bases). This CDR3 has 13 residues. Germline CDR1 is SGHDT and CDR2 is YYEEEE. V lost 4 bases, J lost 6 bases, and 14 bases lay in between. CDR3 sequence: CASSETGSAEQYF. CDR3 DNA sequence: TGTGCCAGCAGCGAAACAGGGTCGGCCGAGCAGTACTTC. Variable domain in full (rest from reference TRBV5-6 and TRBJ2-7): DAGVTQSPTHLIKTRGQQVTLRCSPKSGHDTVSWYQQALGQGPQFIFQYYEEEERQRGNFPDRFSGHQFPNYSSELNVNALLLGDSALYLCASSETGSAEQYFGPGTRLTVT.

This chain links TRBV20-1 with TRBJ2-5; a weak D match, TRBD1 (5 bases). CDR3 length equals 13 residues. Germline assignment: CDR1 DFQATT and CDR2 SNEGSKA (reference sequence). V dropped 3 bases and J dropped 1 base, with 9 bases sitting between them. CDR3 residues: CSASKTAQETQYF. CDR3 DNA sequence: TGCAGTGCTAGTAAGACAGCCCAAGAGACCCAGTACTTC.

In this sample, this clone turned up a few times. The chain combines TRBV7-9 with TRBJ2-2; maybe TRBD2 (5 bases). V shed 2 bases and J shed 2 bases, with 6 bases lying between them. The CDR3 extends over 14 amino acids. Germline V gives CDR1 SEHNR, CDR2 FQNEAQ (reference sequence). The CDR3 DNA reads TGTGCCAGCAGCTTACTAGCCAACACCGGGGAGCTGTTTTTT. As protein: CASSLLANTGELFF.